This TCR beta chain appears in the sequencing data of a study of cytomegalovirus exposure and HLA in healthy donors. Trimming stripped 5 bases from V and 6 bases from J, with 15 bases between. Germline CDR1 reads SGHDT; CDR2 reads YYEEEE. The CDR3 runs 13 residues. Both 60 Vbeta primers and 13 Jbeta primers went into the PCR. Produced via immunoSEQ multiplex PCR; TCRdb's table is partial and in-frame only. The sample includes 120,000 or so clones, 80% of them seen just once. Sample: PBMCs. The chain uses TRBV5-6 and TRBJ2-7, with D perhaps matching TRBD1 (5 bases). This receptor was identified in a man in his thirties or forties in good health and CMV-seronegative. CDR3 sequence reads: CASSYTSTGEQYF. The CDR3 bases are TGTGCCAGCAGTTATACGTCTACAGGCGAGCAGTACTTC.